The 23 T cell receptor beta chains below all came from one sample that was sequenced in a study of beta chain features in type 1 diabetes. Expressed TCRB transcripts were sequenced after all isolated RNA was converted to cDNA. Clones were sequenced by immunoSEQ multiplex PCR, and TCRdb holds only the in-frame ones, with some missing. This repertoire shows 330,000 or so clones, about 20% found once; its top ten account for 0.044%. Sequencing was performed on naive CD4+ T cells from blood. These TCRs come from a woman between 18 and 30 years old in good health.

This chain links TRBV4-2 with TRBJ2-2, with D maybe TRBD1 (5 bases). This CDR3 is built from 16 residues. V was cut by 0 bases and J by 1 base, with 9 bases left in between. Germline CDR1 reads LGHNA; CDR2 reads YNFKEQ. CDR3: CASSQEPRVNTGELFF. For the CDR3, the DNA is TGTGCCAGCAGCCAAGAACCCAGGGTGAACACCGGGGAGCTGTTTTTT.

The chain employs TRBV5-1 and TRBJ2-7; TRBD1 matches 7 bases. The germline CDR1 and CDR2 sequences are SGHRS and YFSETQ. V trimming: 3 bases; J trimming: 3 bases; junction bases outside the gene matches: 9. The CDR3 covers 15 residues. The CDR3 region has the DNA TGCGCCAGCAGCTGGCCGGACAGGAAAAGCTACGAGCAGTACTTC. This sequence encodes CASSWPDRKSYEQYF.

This clone was recorded a few times. The V call is TRBV7-6, the J call TRBJ1-4; no reliable D call. With 1 base removed from V and 6 bases from J, the gap between germline ends came to 15 bases. The CDR3 is made up of 16 amino acids. Germline V gives CDR1 SGHVS, CDR2 FNYEAQ. CDR3 DNA sequence: TGTGCCAGCAGCTTAGAGATTCGGGTTTCAGATGAAAAACTGTTTTTT. It codes for CASSLEIRVSDEKLFF.

V is TRBV29-1 and J is TRBJ2-5; D might be TRBD2 (6 bases). Germline assignment: CDR1 SQVTM and CDR2 ANQGSEA. V was shortened by 6 bases and J by 7 bases, with 24 bases between the two germline ends. The CDR3 spans 15 residues. The CDR3 here is CSVQTGTPTVGTQYF. The DNA of the CDR3 is TGCAGCGTGCAAACCGGGACTCCCACCGTTGGGACCCAGTACTTC.

In its sample, this clone was seen a few times. The chain carries TRBV20-1 and TRBJ2-7, with D perhaps matching TRBD1 (5 bases). Deletions cut 5 bases from V and 4 bases from J, with 9 bases between. CDR1 is DFQATT and CDR2 is SNEGSKA in the germline V gene (reference sequence). The CDR3 loop spans 11 amino acids. In nucleotides, the CDR3 is TGCAGTGCTGCGCAGGGTTACGAGCAGTACTTC. This gives the protein CSAAQGYEQYF.

V and J are TRBV15 and TRBJ2-2; no reliable D call. With 1 base removed from V and 6 bases from J, the gap between germline ends came to 12 bases. CDR3 length: 15 residues. Germline assignment: CDR1 LNHNV and CDR2 YYDKDF (reference sequence). The CDR3 loop reads CATSRVQSLAGELFF. CDR3 coding DNA: TGTGCCACCAGCAGAGTACAGAGTTTGGCCGGGGAGCTGTTTTTT. Complete variable domain (other parts from reference TRBV15 and TRBJ2-2): DAMVIQNPRYQVTQFGKPVTLSCSQTLNHNVMYWYQQKSSQAPKLLFHYYDKDFNNEADTPDNFQSRRPNTSFCFLDIRSPGLGDTAMYLCATSRVQSLAGELFFGEGSRLTVL.

The V call is TRBV2, the J call TRBJ2-5; 7 positions match TRBD2. The CDR3 loop spans 13 amino acids. Germline CDR1 SNHLY, CDR2 FYNNEI. V dropped 2 bases and J dropped 6; count of bases not matched to a gene: 3. The CDR3 here is CASSETSDQTQYF. The CDR3, as DNA: TGTGCCAGCAGTGAAACTAGCGACCAGACCCAGTACTTC.

This clone showed up just a few times. This rearrangement joins TRBV7-2 to TRBJ2-7, with 7 bases that match TRBD1. V dropped 5 bases and J dropped 3; count of bases not matched to a gene: 10. CDR3 length equals 15 residues. CDR1 is SGHTA, CDR2 FQGNSA, per germline. Here the CDR3 reads CASSIGTALFYEQYF. The CDR3 DNA reads as TGTGCCAGCAGCATCGGGACAGCCCTATTCTACGAGCAGTACTTC.

About this clone: This specimen includes other DNA sequences encoding the same CDR3. This chain connects TRBV18 to TRBJ1-2, with D possibly TRBD1 on 6 matching bases. The CDR3 runs to 12 residues. Trimming left V 3 bases short and J 4 bases short, with 6 bases between. Looked up from germline, CDR1 is KGHSH and CDR2 is LQKENI. The CDR3 here is CASSPDSYGYTF. The CDR3 nucleotides read TGTGCCAGCTCACCGGACAGCTATGGCTACACCTTC.

There are a few counts of this clone. This chain connects TRBV2 to TRBJ2-2; a weak D match, TRBD1 (6 bases). The CDR3 spans 15 residues. Trimming shortened V by 5 bases and J by 0 bases, and 10 bases separated the two germline ends. CDR1 is SNHLY, CDR2 FYNNEI, per germline. The DNA of the CDR3 is TGTGCCAGCAGTCCACAGGGCTCGAACACCGGGGAGCTGTTTTTT. Its protein product is CASSPQGSNTGELFF. Full variable domain (remainder filled in from reference TRBV2 and TRBJ2-2): EPEVTQTPSHQVTQMGQEVILRCVPISNHLYFYWYRQILGQKVEFLVSFYNNEISEKSEIFDDQFSVERPDGSNFTLKIRSTKLEDSAMYFCASSPQGSNTGELFFGEGSRLTVL.

This clone was found a few times. The chain employs TRBV11-2 and TRBJ2-7, with 11 nucleotides matching TRBD2. Germline trimming cut 7 bases from V and 7 bases from J; bases unmatched to any gene: 12. The germline V gene has CDR1 SGHAT and CDR2 FQNNGV. The CDR3 contains 15 residues. The CDR3 loop reads CASKSLAGGPKEQYF. The CDR3 region has the DNA TGTGCCAGCAAGTCCTTAGCGGGAGGGCCGAAGGAGCAGTACTTC.

This chain connects TRBV6-1 to TRBJ2-3, with D possibly TRBD1 on 6 matching bases. This CDR3 is 13 amino acids long. V was pared by 6 bases and J by 1 base, with 8 bases between. The germline gives CDR1 MNHNS, CDR2 SASEGT. The CDR3 nucleotides are TGTGCCAGCAGCAGACAGGGCACAGATACGCAGTATTTT. This gives the protein CASSRQGTDTQYF.

The V call is TRBV5-4, the J call TRBJ2-6; TRBD1 aligns across 10 bases. Germline V gives CDR1 SGHNT, CDR2 YYREEE (reference sequence). Unmatched junction bases numbered 6, after V lost 4 bases and J lost 2 bases. The CDR3 contains 17 residues. In DNA form, the CDR3 reads TGTGCCAGCAGCCCCGGACAGGGGGGCGCTGGGGCCAACGTCCTGACTTTC. It codes for CASSPGQGGAGANVLTF.

This clone occurred a few times. This chain uses TRBV21-1 with TRBJ1-6; the table assigns TRBD1, which was not confirmed against the DNA. TRBV21-1 is marked as a pseudogene. CDR3 length equals 17 residues. The chain's CDR3 is CASSLTLTGTGIAPLHF. Written as DNA, the CDR3 is TGTGCCAGCAGCTTGACCCTAACCGGGACAGGGATCGCACCCCTCCACTTT.

CDR3 residues: CASSQRSGANTGELFF. The CDR3 region has the DNA TGCGCCAGCAGCCAAAGGAGCGGTGCGAACACCGGGGAGCTGTTTTTT. The V and J genes are TRBV4-1 and TRBJ2-2; TRBD2 is a possible D gene (5 bases). The germline V and J ends were trimmed by 2 bases and 0 bases, with 10 bases remaining between them. Germline CDR1 reads MGHRA; CDR2 reads YSYEKL. The CDR3 sequence is 16 residues long.

This clone was recorded a few times. The rearrangement links TRBV5-1 to TRBJ2-3; D is unclear. Germline V gene data show CDR1 as SGHRS and CDR2 as YFSETQ. There are 13 residues in the CDR3. Trimming took 2 bases from V and 5 from J, leaving 9 bases between them. The CDR3, as DNA: TGCGCCAGCAGCTTACCGGGTGAAGATACGCAGTATTTT. It encodes CASSLPGEDTQYF.

J is TRBJ2-1 and V is TRBV11-3, with D perhaps matching TRBD2 (7 bases). V lost 3 bases and J lost 2, with 8 bases in between. Germline CDR1 and CDR2: SGHNT and YENEEA. The CDR3 is made up of 14 amino acids. The CDR3 protein is CASSFGGPYNEQFF. The CDR3 nucleotides read TGTGCCAGCAGCTTCGGGGGGCCCTACAATGAGCAGTTCTTC. The full variable domain, with the rest looked up from reference TRBV11-3 and TRBJ2-1, is EAGVVQSPRYKIIEKKQPVAFWCNPISGHNTLYWYLQNLGQGPELLIRYENEEAVDDSQLPKDRFSAERLKGVDSTLKIQPAELGDSAVYLCASSFGGPYNEQFFGPGTRLTVL.

V usage is TRBV5-1 and J usage is TRBJ2-1, with TRBD2 matching over 7 bases. CDR1 and CDR2 from the germline V gene are SGHRS and YFSETQ. V was clipped by 0 bases and J by 0 bases; unmatched bases: 3. This CDR3 contains 16 residues. CDR3 sequence (DNA): TGCGCCAGCAGCTTGGGGGGGGGTGGCTCCTACAATGAGCAGTTCTTC. Its translation: CASSLGGGGSYNEQFF.

This clone appeared a few times. CDR3 amino acids: CASSHEPLGRAHEQYF. CDR3 DNA sequence: TGCGCCAGCAGCCACGAACCCCTCGGGAGGGCCCACGAGCAGTACTTC. V usage is TRBV4-1 and J usage is TRBJ2-7; 8 bases are a match to TRBD2. J was trimmed by 5 bases and V by 3 bases; bases with no gene match: 12. Germline V CDR1 and CDR2: MGHRA, YSYEKL. CDR3 length: 16 residues.

The V call is TRBV5-5, the J call TRBJ2-7, with a possible D match to TRBD1 (5 bases). V was cut by 1 base and J by 5 bases, with 19 bases left in between. This CDR3 region has 16 residues. Looked up from germline, CDR1 is SGHKS and CDR2 is YYEKEE (reference sequence). The CDR3 DNA reads as TGTGCCAGCAGCTTGTCCCCCCCAGGGTCCGGCAACGAGCAGTACTTC. As protein: CASSLSPPGSGNEQYF.

V and J are TRBV5-4 and TRBJ2-6; tentatively, D is TRBD2 (5 bases). The V gene's germline CDR1 is SGHNT and CDR2 YYREEE (reference sequence). The CDR3 spans 17 residues. Trimming removed 2 bases from V and 1 base from J, with 13 bases in between. Here the CDR3 reads CASSFGGLGSGANVLTF. The CDR3 nucleotides are TGTGCCAGCAGCTTTGGAGGTCTAGGGTCTGGGGCCAACGTCCTGACTTTC.

CDR3 in amino acids: CASSSALTPGYTF. CDR3 nucleotide sequence: TGTGCCAGCAGCTCTGCTTTGACACCTGGCTACACCTTC. The chain carries TRBV5-6 and TRBJ1-2, with unresolved D. The CDR3 has 13 residues. Germline CDR1 is SGHDT and CDR2 is YYEEEE. Between the trimmed V and J ends, which lost 3 bases and 7 bases, there was a span of 13 bases.

The chain is built from TRBV5-1 and TRBJ2-1; a weak D match, TRBD2 (6 bases). The CDR3 runs to 14 residues. Germline-derived CDR1 and CDR2 are SGHRS and YFSETQ. Trimming shortened V by 7 bases and J by 3 bases, and 14 bases separated the two germline ends. The CDR3 loop is CASGGGWGYNEQFF. The CDR3 region has the DNA TGCGCCAGCGGAGGAGGGTGGGGCTACAATGAGCAGTTCTTC.